This T cell receptor (beta chain) was obtained from a study of blood T cell dynamics during melanoma immunotherapy. Overall study: First-line therapy was either pembrolizumab or nivolumab with ipilimumab for metastatic melanoma. Findings and caveats of the study: The study could not tell melanoma-specific clones from general immune activation.

V gave up 0 bases and J gave up 7 bases, with 10 bases separating them. Germline V gives CDR1 SGDLS, CDR2 YYNGEE. The CDR3 sequence is 14 residues long. Indicated time point: week 3, after first cycle of checkpoint inhibitor. At 12 weeks after first infusion, RECIST 1.1 defined response for most patients. Prior systemic cancer therapy, immunosuppressant use and other active malignancies excluded patients. This table comes from immunoSEQ multiplex PCR, and its TCRdb copy is limited to in-frame clones, with some not included. The repertoire holds around 20,000 clones, about 85% seen once, with roughly 7.1% in the top ten. In the case of this clone: Its antigen is undetermined.

This specimen consisted of blood, obtained from a patient treated with checkpoint blockade. The clonotype was recovered from a human donor with melanoma. This sequence joins TRBV9 and TRBJ2-2; weak D call: TRBD2 (6 bases). The CDR3 sequence is CASSVVLAGGELFF. The CDR3 DNA reads as TGTGCCAGCAGCGTAGTACTAGCAGGCGGGGAGCTGTTTTTT.